This T cell receptor beta chain originates from a study of blood T cell repertoires in COVID-19. Study summary: T cells, B-cell-depleted T cells, or PBMCs provided the cDNA or gDNA that served as material.

V dropped 5 bases and J dropped 5; count of bases not matched to a gene: 10. CDR1 and CDR2 from the germline V gene are SGHVS and FQNEAQ. The CDR3 is 17 amino acids. Original handling: It was from reference gene primer amplification that nucleated cell counts were estimated. Sequenced by immunoSEQ multiplex PCR; TCRdb stores in-frame clones only, minus some. The V and J calls and clone size are taken from that table; D and trimming were inferred from the DNA. The sample yields roughly 230,000 clones, roughly 84% seen once. The chain has TRBV7-8 and TRBJ1-5; the match to TRBD1 covers 12 bases. The source is a man between 35 and 55 years old with acute or convalescent COVID-19. Material: peripheral blood. CDR3 region: CASSQLVGDRGHQPQHF. In DNA, the CDR3 is TGTGCCAGCAGCCAGTTGGTCGGGGACAGGGGGCATCAGCCCCAGCATTTT. The full variable domain, with the rest looked up from reference TRBV7-8 and TRBJ1-5, is GAGVSQSPRYKVAKRGQDVALRCDPISGHVSLFWYQQALGQGPEFLTYFQNEAQLDKSGLPSDRFFAERPEGSVSTLKIQRTQQEDSAVYLCASSQLVGDRGHQPQHFGDGTRLSIL.